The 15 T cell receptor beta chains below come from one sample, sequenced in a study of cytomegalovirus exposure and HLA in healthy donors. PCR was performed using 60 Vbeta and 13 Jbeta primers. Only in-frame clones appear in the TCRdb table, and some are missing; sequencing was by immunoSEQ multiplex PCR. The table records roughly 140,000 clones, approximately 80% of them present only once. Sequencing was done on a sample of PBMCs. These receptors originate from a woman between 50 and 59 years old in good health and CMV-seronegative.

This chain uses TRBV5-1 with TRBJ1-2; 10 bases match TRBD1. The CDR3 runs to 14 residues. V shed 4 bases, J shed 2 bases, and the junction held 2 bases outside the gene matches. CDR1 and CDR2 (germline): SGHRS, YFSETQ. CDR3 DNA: TGCGCCAGCAGCCTGACAGGGGGCAACTATGGCTACACCTTC. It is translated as CASSLTGGNYGYTF. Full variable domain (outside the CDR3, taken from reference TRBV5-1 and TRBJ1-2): KAGVTQTPRYLIKTRGQQVTLSCSPISGHRSVSWYQQTPGQGLQFLFEYFSETQRNKGNFPGRFSGRQFSNSRSEMNVSTLELGDSALYLCASSLTGGNYGYTFGSGTRLTVV.

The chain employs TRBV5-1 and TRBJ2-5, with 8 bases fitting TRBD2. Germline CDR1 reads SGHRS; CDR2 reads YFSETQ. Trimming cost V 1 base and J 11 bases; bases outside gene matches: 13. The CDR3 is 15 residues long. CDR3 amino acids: CASSLSAGAGREQYF. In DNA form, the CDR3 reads TGCGCCAGCAGCTTGTCAGCGGGAGCGGGAAGGGAGCAGTACTTC.

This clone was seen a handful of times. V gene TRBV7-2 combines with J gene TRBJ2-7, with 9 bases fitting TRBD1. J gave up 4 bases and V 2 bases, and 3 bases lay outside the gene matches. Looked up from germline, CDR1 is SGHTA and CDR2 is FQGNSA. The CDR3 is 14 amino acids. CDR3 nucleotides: TGTGCCAGCAGCTTAAGGACAGGGGTATACGAGCAGTACTTC. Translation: CASSLRTGVYEQYF.

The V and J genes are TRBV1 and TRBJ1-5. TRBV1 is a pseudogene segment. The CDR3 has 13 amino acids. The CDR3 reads CTSSQKRSQPQHF. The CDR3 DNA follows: TGCACCAGCAGCCAGAAACGTAGTCAGCCCCAGCATTTT.

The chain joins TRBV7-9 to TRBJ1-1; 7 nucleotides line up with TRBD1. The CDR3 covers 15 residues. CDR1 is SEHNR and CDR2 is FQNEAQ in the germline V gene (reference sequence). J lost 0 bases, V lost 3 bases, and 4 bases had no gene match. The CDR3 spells CASSFNRGLNTEAFF. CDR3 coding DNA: TGTGCCAGCAGCTTTAACAGGGGACTGAACACTGAAGCTTTCTTT.

CDR3 DNA sequence: TGTGCCAGCAGCTTCACGGATGGCTACACCTTC. It translates to CASSFTDGYTF. The J gene is TRBJ1-2, the V gene TRBV5-4; D unresolved. V shed 2 bases and J shed 6 bases, with 5 bases lying between them. This CDR3 contains 11 residues. The germline CDR1 and CDR2 sequences are SGHNT and YYREEE (reference sequence).

The CDR3 loop reads CASRDTGAGNTIYF. In DNA form, the CDR3 reads TGCGCCAGCAGGGATACAGGGGCTGGAAACACCATATATTTT. V and J are TRBV5-1 and TRBJ1-3; TRBD1 matches at 7 bases. V trimming: 5 bases; J trimming: 2 bases; junction bases outside the gene matches: 4. This CDR3 is 14 amino acids long. The germline V gene encodes CDR1 SGHRS and CDR2 YFSETQ. Filled out from reference TRBV5-1 and TRBJ1-3, the complete variable domain reads KAGVTQTPRYLIKTRGQQVTLSCSPISGHRSVSWYQQTPGQGLQFLFEYFSETQRNKGNFPGRFSGRQFSNSRSEMNVSTLELGDSALYLCASRDTGAGNTIYFGEGSWLTVV.

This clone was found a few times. The CDR3 DNA sequence: TGTGCCAGCAGCCCTAATCTAGGTGTTTCTTTCTTT. Amino acid sequence: CASSPNLGVSFF. The J gene is TRBJ1-1, the V gene TRBV6-1; the D is unclear. CDR1 and CDR2 (germline): MNHNS, SASEGT. Trimming pared 6 bases from V and 12 bases from J, leaving 17 bases between. CDR3 length: 12 amino acids.

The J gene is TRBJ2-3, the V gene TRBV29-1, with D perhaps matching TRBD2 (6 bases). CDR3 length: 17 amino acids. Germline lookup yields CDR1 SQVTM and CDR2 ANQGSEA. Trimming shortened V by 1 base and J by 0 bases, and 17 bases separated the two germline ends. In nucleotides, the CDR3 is TGCAGCGTTGAAGGGGGACTCCAACCCGCTAGCACAGATACGCAGTATTTT. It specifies CSVEGGLQPASTDTQYF.

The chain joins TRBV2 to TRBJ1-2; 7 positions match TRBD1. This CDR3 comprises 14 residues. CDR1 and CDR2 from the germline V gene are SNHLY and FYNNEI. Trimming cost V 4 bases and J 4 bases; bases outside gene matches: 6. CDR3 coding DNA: TGTGCCAGCAGTGGGGCAGGGGGGCTCTATGGCTACACCTTC. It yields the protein CASSGAGGLYGYTF.

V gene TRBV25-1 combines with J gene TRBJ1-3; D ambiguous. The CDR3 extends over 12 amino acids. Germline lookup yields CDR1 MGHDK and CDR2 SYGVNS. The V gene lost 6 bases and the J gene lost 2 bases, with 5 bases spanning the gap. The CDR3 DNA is TGTGCCAGCAGGAGCACTGGAAACACCATATATTTT. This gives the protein CASRSTGNTIYF.

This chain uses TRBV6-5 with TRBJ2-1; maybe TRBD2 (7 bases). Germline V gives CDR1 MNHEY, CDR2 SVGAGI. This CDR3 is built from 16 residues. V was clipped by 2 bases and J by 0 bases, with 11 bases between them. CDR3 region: CASSYDRGASYNEQFF. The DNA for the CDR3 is TGTGCCAGCAGTTACGACCGGGGGGCCTCCTACAATGAGCAGTTCTTC.

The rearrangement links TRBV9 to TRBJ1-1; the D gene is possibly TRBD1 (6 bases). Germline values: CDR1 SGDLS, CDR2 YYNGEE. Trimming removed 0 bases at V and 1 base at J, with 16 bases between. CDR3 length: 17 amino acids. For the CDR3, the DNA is TGTGCCAGCAGCGTAGTCGGGGGGCTTAATTCGAACACTGAAGCTTTCTTT. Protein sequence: CASSVVGGLNSNTEAFF.

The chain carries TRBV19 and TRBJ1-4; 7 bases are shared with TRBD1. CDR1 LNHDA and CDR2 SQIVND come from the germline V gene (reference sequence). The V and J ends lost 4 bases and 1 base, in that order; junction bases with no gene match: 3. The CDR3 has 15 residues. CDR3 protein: CASSTGTVTNEKLFF. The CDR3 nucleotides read TGTGCCAGTAGTACTGGGACAGTAACTAATGAAAAACTGTTTTTT.

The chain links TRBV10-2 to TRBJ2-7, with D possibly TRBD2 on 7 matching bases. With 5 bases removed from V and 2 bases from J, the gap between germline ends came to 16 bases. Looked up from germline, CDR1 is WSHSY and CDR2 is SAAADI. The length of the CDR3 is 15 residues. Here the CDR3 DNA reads TGCGCCAGCAGTTTCAGGGGAGGGAGGACCTACGAGCAGTACTTC. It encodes CASSFRGGRTYEQYF.